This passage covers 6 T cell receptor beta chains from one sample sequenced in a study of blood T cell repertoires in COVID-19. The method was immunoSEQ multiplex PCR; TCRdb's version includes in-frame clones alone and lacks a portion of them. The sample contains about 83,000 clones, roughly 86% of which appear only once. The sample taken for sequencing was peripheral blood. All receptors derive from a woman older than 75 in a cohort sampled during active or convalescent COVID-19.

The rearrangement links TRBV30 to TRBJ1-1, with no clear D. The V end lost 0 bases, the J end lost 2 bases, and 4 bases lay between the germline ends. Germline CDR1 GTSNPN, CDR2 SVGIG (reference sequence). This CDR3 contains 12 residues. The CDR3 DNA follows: TGTGCCTGGAGTGTATCTAACACTGAAGCTTTCTTT. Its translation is CAWSVSNTEAFF.

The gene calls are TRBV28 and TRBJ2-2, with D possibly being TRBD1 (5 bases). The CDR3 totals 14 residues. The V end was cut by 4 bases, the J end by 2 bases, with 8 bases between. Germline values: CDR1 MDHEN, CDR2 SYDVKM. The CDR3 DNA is TGTGCCAGCAGTTCCGGACAAAACACCGGGGAGCTGTTTTTT. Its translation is CASSSGQNTGELFF.

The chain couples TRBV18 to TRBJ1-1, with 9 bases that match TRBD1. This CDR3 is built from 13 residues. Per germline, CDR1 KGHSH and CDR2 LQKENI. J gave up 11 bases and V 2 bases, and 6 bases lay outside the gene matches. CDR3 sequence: CASSPENDRGAFF. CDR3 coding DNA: TGTGCCAGCTCACCAGAGAACGACAGGGGGGCTTTCTTT.

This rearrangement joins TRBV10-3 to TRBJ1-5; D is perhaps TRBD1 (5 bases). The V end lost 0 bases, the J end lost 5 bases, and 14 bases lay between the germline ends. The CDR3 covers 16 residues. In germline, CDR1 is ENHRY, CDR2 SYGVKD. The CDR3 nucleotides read TGTGCCATCAGTGAGTCGTCATGGGGCAGGGATCAGCCCCAGCATTTT. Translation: CAISESSWGRDQPQHF.

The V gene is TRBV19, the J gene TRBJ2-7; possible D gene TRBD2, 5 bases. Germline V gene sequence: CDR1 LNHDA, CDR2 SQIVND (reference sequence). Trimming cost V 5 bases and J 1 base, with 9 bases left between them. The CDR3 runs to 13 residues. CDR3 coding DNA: TGTGCCAGTAGTCCCGGACTTTCCTACGAGCAGTACGTC. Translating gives CASSPGLSYEQYV.

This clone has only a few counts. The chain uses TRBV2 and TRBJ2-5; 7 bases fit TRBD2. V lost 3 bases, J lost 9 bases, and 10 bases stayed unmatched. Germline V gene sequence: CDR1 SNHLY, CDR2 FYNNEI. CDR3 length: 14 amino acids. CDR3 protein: CASSDTSANWAQYF. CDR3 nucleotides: TGTGCCAGCAGTGACACTAGCGCGAATTGGGCCCAGTACTTC.